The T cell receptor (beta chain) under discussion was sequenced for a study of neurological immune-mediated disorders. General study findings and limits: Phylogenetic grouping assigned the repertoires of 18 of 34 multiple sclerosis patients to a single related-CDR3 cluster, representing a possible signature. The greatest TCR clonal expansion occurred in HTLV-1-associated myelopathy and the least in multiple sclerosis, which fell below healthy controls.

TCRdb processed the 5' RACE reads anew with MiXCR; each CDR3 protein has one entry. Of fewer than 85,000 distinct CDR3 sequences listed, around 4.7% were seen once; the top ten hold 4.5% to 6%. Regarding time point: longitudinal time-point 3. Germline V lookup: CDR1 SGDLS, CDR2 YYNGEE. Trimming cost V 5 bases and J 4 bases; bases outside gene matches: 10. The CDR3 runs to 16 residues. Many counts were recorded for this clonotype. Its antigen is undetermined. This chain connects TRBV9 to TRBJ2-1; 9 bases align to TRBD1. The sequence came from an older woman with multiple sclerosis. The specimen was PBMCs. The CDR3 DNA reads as TGTGCCAGCAGTGATACCGGGACAGGGAGGTACAATGAGCAGTTCTTC. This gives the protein CASSDTGTGRYNEQFF.